This T cell receptor (beta chain) was documented in a study of lymphopenia after photon versus proton radiotherapy. Libraries were prepared by immunoSEQ multiplex PCR; TCRdb keeps only in-frame clonotypes and omits some of them. The sample records approximately 47,000 clones, 65% to 90% being singletons. CDR3 length equals 13 residues. Germline V gene lookup returns CDR1 ENHRY and CDR2 SYGVKD. V was cut by 4 bases and J by 5 bases, with 11 bases left in between. Notes on this clone: The antigen is undetermined.

Study-wide results and caveats: Better survival with proton therapy was suggested as possible, not demonstrated. Larger post-nadir TCR diversity loss correlated inversely with survival in deceased patients. Post-nadir diversity loss with photons came from oligoclonal expansion, particularly CD8+ Temra cells. Photon-treated patients lost naive T cells and TCR diversity; proton-treated stayed stable.

The starting material was peripheral blood, obtained from a patient treated with photon-based radiotherapy. The receptor was isolated from a man in his forties with gastric cancer. The V gene is TRBV10-3, the J gene TRBJ1-2; tentatively, D is TRBD1 (5 bases). CDR3 region: CAISGIREYGYTF. The CDR3 region has the DNA TGTGCCATCAGTGGAATCAGGGAATATGGCTACACCTTC.